This passage covers 10 T cell receptor beta chains from one sample sequenced in a study of blood T cells in healthy people across ages. A second PCR of about 6 to 12 cycles used a sample-barcoded 5' primer and a J-beta primer mix. TCRdb re-called the 5' RACE reads with MiXCR, one entry per CDR3 protein. The data hold 500,000 to 650,000 distinct CDR3 sequences, with about a quarter observed a single time. These data are also associated with another study on T cells of mothers and their children.

Sequencing was carried out using blood. These receptor sequences come from a boy between 2 and 10 years old in good health.

This clonotype appeared a few times. The chain has TRBV24-1 and TRBJ2-2; D ambiguous. The ends were cut back, 5 bases at V and 5 bases at J, with 5 bases in the middle. The V gene's germline CDR1 is KGHDR and CDR2 SFDVKD. The CDR3 covers 12 residues. CDR3 bases: TGTGCCACCAGTGGAGAAACCGGGGAGCTGTTTTTT. Translated: CATSGETGELFF.

A few counts support this clonotype. CDR3 DNA sequence: TGTGCCTGGACACGGGGGGGCCAAAGGAATGAGCAGTTCTTC. Translated, it gives CAWTRGGQRNEQFF. The gene calls are TRBV30 and TRBJ2-1; 8 positions match TRBD2. This CDR3 is 14 amino acids long. The V gene end was trimmed by 4 bases and the J gene end by 7 bases; junction bases not matched to a gene: 9. CDR1 and CDR2 from the germline V gene are GTSNPN and SVGIG (reference sequence).

This clonotype has only a few counts. The rearrangement joins TRBV4-3 to TRBJ1-1, with D uncertain. The V and J ends lost 4 bases and 4 bases respectively, with 10 bases between them. The CDR3 spans 13 residues. Germline-derived CDR1 and CDR2 are LGHNA and YSLEER. CDR3 sequence: CASSRVPSTEAFF. CDR3 nucleotides: TGCGCCAGCAGCCGGGTTCCGAGCACTGAAGCTTTCTTT.

V gene TRBV27 combines with J gene TRBJ1-1; D is possibly TRBD1 (6 bases). From germline, CDR1 is MNHEY and CDR2 SMNVEV (reference sequence). CDR3 size: 13 residues. V lost 8 bases, J lost 1 base, and 11 bases lay in between. CDR3: CASVSTGNTEAFF. The CDR3 DNA reads TGTGCCAGCGTCTCGACAGGGAACACTGAAGCTTTCTTT.

The V and J genes are TRBV29-1 and TRBJ1-2; no definite D call. This CDR3 region has 15 residues. Per the germline V gene, CDR1 is SQVTM and CDR2 is ANQGSEA. V lost 5 bases, J lost 4 bases, and 20 bases lay in between. This CDR3 reads CSVWGTNSASYGYTF. CDR3 bases: TGCAGCGTTTGGGGTACGAATTCCGCTTCCTATGGCTACACCTTC. Full variable domain (rest looked up from reference TRBV29-1 and TRBJ1-2): SAVISQKPSRDICQRGTSLTIQCQVDSQVTMMFWYRQQPGQSLTLIATANQGSEATYESGFVIDKFPISRPNLTFSTLTVSNMSPEDSSIYLCSVWGTNSASYGYTFGSGTRLTVV.

V is TRBV4-3 and J is TRBJ2-7; 7 positions agree with TRBD1. The CDR3 length is 15 residues. The V gene's germline CDR1 is LGHNA and CDR2 YSLEER. V was clipped by 3 bases and J by 2 bases; unmatched bases: 7. The CDR3 nucleotides read TGCGCCAGCAGCCAGCTGGGGACAGCTACCTACGAGCAGTACTTC. This encodes CASSQLGTATYEQYF.

The chain uses TRBV20-1 and TRBJ2-1; 9 bases line up with TRBD2. The CDR3 covers 14 residues. The V segment lost 6 bases and the J segment 4 bases; nucleotides outside the gene matches: 7. Germline V CDR1 and CDR2: DFQATT, SNEGSKA (reference sequence). CDR3 nucleotide sequence: TGCAGTGCGACGCGGGGGGGGGATTACAATGAGCAGTTCTTC. The encoded protein is CSATRGGDYNEQFF.

This clonotype was seen more than once but under ten times. The V call is TRBV18, the J call TRBJ2-3, with 15 bases identical to TRBD2. Germline loops: CDR1 KGHSH, CDR2 LQKENI. The CDR3 loop spans 18 amino acids. The V gene end was trimmed by 3 bases and the J gene end by 0 bases; junction bases not matched to a gene: 4. CDR3 DNA sequence: TGTGCCAGCTCACCGGGACTAGCGGGAGGCGCTAGCACAGATACGCAGTATTTT. Translation: CASSPGLAGGASTDTQYF.

The chain links TRBV9 to TRBJ1-1; weak D call: TRBD1 (6 bases). Germline CDR1 reads SGDLS; CDR2 reads YYNGEE. The CDR3 has 16 amino acids. With 4 bases removed from V and 2 bases from J, the gap between germline ends came to 18 bases. The CDR3 spells CASSTAPPGANTEAFF. In DNA form, the CDR3 reads TGTGCCAGCAGCACCGCCCCTCCAGGGGCTAACACTGAAGCTTTCTTT.

CDR3 nucleotides: TGCAGCGTCATAGGGGGGGGGCTCCCTTGGGACGAGCAGTACTTC. Translated, it gives CSVIGGGLPWDEQYF. The chain recombines TRBV29-1 with TRBJ2-5; D perhaps matches TRBD2 (7 bases). The J call is in doubt because the DNA end fits TRBJ2-7 better. From germline, CDR1 is SQVTM and CDR2 ANQGSEA. The CDR3 loop spans 15 amino acids.